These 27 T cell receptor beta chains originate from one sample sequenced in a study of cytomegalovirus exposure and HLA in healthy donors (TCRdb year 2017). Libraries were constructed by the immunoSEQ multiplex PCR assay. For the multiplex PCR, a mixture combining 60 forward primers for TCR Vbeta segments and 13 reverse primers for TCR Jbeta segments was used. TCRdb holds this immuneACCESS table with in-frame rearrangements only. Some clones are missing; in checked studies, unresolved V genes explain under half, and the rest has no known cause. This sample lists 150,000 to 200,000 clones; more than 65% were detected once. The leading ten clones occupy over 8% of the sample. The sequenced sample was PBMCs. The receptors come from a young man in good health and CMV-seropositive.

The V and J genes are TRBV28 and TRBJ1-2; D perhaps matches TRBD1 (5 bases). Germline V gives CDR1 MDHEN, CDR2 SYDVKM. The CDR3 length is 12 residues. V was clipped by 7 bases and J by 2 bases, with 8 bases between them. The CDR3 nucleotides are TGTGCCAGCATTTCAGGGAACTATGGCTACACCTTC. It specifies CASISGNYGYTF.

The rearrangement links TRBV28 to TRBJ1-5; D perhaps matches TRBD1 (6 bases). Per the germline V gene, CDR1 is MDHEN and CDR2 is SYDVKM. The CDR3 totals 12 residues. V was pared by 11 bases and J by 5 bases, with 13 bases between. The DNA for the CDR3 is TGTGCCGTACAGGGTGTCCATCAGCCCCAGCATTTT. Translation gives CAVQGVHQPQHF.

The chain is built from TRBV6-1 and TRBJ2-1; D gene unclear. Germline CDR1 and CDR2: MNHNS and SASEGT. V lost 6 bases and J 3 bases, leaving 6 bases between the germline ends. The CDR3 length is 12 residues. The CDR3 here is CASSAGYNEQFF. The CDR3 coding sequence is TGTGCCAGCAGCGCCGGCTACAATGAGCAGTTCTTC.

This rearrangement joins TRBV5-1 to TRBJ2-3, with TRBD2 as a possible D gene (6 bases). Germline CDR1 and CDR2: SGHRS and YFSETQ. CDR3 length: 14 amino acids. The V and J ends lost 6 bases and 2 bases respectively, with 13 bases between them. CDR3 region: CASNAGLLTDTQYF. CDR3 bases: TGCGCCAGCAACGCGGGACTCCTCACAGATACGCAGTATTTT.

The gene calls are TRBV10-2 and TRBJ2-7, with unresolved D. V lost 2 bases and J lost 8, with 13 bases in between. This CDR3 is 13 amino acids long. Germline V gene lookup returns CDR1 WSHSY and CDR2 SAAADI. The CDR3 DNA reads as TGCGCCAGCAGTGAGGCGGCAAAAGGCCAGCAGTACTTC. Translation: CASSEAAKGQQYF.

CDR3 sequence (DNA): TGCAGCGTTGGGCCACAGGGATGGGAAGAGACCCAGTACTTC. Residues: CSVGPQGWEETQYF. The chain recombines TRBV29-1 with TRBJ2-5; D is perhaps TRBD1 (6 bases). The V gene lost 4 bases and the J gene lost 3 bases, with 15 bases spanning the gap. Germline CDR1 and CDR2: SQVTM and ANQGSEA. The CDR3 is 14 residues long.

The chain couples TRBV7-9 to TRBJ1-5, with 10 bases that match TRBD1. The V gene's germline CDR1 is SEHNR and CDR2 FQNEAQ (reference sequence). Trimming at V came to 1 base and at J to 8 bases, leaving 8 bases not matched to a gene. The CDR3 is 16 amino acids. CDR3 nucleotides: TGTGCCAGCAGCTTAGAAGGGGACAGGGGTGGGAAGCCCCAGCATTTT. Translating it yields CASSLEGDRGGKPQHF.

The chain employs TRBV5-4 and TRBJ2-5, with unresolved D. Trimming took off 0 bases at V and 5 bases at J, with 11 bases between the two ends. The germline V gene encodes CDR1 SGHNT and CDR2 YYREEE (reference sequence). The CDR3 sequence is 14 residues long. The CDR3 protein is CASSLGANSETQYF. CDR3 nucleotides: TGTGCCAGCAGCTTGGGAGCAAACTCGGAGACCCAGTACTTC. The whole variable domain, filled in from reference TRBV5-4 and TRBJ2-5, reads ETGVTQSPTHLIKTRGQQVTLRCSSQSGHNTVSWYQQALGQGPQFIFQYYREEENGRGNFPPRFSGLQFPNYSSELNVNALELDDSALYLCASSLGANSETQYFGPGTRLLVL.

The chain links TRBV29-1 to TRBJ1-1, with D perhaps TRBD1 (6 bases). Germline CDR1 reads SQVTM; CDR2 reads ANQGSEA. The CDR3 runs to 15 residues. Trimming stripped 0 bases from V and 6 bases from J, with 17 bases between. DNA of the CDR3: TGCAGCGTTGAAGATCGAGGGGACAACCACCCTGAAGCTTTCTTT. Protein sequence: CSVEDRGDNHPEAFF.

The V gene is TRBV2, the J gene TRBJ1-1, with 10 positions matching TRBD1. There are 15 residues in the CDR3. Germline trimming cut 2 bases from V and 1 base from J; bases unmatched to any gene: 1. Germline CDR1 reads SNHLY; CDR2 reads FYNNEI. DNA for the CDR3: TGTGCCAGCAGTGAAAGGACAGGGGGGAACACTGAAGCTTTCTTT. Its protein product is CASSERTGGNTEAFF.

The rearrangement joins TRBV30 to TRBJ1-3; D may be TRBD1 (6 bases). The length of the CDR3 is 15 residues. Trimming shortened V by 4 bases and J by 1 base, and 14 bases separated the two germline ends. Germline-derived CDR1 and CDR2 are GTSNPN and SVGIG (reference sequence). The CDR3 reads CAWTRGGASGNTIYF. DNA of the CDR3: TGTGCCTGGACCCGAGGGGGGGCATCTGGAAACACCATATATTTT.

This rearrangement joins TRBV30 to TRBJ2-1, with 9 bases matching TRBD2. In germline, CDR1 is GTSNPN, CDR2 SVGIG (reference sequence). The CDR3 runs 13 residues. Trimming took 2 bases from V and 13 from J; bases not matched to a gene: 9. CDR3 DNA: TGTGCCTGGAGTCAAGCTAGCGGGATCGGTCAGTTCTTC. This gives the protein CAWSQASGIGQFF.

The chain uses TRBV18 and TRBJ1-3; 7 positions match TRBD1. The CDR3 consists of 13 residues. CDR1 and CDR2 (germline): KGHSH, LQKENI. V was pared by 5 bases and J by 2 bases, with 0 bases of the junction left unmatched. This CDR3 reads CASSTGAGNTIYF. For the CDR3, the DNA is TGTGCCAGCTCAACAGGGGCTGGAAACACCATATATTTT.

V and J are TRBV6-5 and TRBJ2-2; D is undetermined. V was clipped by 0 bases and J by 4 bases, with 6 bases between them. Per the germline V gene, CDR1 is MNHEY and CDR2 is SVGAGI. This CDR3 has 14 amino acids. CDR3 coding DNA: TGTGCCAGCAGTTACTCGTCGGTCACCGGGGAGCTGTTTTTT. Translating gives CASSYSSVTGELFF.

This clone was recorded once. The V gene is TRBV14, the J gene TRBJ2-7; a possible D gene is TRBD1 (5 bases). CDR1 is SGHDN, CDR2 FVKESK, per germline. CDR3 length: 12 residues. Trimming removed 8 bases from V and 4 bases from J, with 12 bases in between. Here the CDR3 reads CASGPTAYEQYF. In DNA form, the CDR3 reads TGTGCCAGCGGGCCGACAGCATACGAGCAGTACTTC.

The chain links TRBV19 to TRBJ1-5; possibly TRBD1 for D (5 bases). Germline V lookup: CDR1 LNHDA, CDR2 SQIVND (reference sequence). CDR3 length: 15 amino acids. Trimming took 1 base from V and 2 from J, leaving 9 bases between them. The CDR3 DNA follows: TGTGCCAGTAGTATAGGGAGACAGCGCAATCAGCCCCAGCATTTT. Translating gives CASSIGRQRNQPQHF.

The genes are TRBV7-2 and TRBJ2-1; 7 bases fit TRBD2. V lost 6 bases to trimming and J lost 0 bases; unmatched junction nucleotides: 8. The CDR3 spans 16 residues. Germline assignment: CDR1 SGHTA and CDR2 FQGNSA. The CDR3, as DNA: TGTGCCAGCAGTGGACTAGTGGGGGGCTCCTACAATGAGCAGTTCTTC. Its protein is CASSGLVGGSYNEQFF.

Here the CDR3 DNA reads TGCGCCAGCAGCTTGGGTCAGGGGAACTATGGCTACACCTTC. This encodes CASSLGQGNYGYTF. The V call is TRBV5-1, the J call TRBJ1-2; a possible D gene is TRBD1 (6 bases). The CDR3 runs 14 residues. Germline CDR1 reads SGHRS; CDR2 reads YFSETQ. Trimming removed 0 bases from V and 2 bases from J, with 8 bases in between.

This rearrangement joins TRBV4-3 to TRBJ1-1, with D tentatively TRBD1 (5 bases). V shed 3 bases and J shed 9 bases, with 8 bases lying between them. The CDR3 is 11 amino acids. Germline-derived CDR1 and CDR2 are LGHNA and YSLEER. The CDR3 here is CASSQGHQAFF. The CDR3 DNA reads TGCGCCAGCAGCCAGGGGCACCAAGCTTTCTTT.

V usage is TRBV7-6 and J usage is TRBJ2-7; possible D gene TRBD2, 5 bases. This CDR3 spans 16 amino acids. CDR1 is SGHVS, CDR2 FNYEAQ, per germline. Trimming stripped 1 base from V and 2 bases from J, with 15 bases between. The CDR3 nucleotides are TGTGCCAGCAGCTTAGAGGCAAATGCGAGGGCCTACGAGCAGTACTTC. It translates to CASSLEANARAYEQYF.

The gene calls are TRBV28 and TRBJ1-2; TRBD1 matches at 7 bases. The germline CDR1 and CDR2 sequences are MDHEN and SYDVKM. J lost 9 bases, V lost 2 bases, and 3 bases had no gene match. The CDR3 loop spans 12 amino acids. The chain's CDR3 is CASSLDRASYTF. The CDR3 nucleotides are TGTGCCAGCAGTTTAGACAGGGCTAGCTACACCTTC.

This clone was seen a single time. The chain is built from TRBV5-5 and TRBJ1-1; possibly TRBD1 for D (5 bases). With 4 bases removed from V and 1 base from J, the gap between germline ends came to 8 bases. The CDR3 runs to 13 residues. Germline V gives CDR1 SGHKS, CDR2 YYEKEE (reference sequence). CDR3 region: CASSLGANTEAFF. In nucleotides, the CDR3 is TGTGCCAGCAGCCTTGGGGCGAACACTGAAGCTTTCTTT.

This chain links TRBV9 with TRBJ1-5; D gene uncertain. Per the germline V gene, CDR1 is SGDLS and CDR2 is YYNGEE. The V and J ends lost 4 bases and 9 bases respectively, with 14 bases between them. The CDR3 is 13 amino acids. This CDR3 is CASSPVEFGPQHF. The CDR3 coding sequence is TGTGCCAGCAGCCCCGTCGAGTTCGGGCCCCAGCATTTT.

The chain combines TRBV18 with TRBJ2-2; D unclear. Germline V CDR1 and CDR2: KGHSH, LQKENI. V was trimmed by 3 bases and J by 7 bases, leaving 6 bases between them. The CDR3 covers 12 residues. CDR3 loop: CASSPGSGELFF. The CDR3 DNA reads TGTGCCAGCTCACCGGGCAGCGGGGAGCTGTTTTTT.

CDR3 DNA sequence: TGTGCCAGCAGCTTCAGAGGCGGGGGGGCAAGCGAGCAGTACTTC. This codes for CASSFRGGGASEQYF. V and J are TRBV5-4 and TRBJ2-7, with 9 nucleotides matching TRBD2. There are 15 residues in the CDR3. The germline V gene has CDR1 SGHNT and CDR2 YYREEE (reference sequence). Trimming at V came to 2 bases and at J to 6 bases, leaving 9 bases not matched to a gene.

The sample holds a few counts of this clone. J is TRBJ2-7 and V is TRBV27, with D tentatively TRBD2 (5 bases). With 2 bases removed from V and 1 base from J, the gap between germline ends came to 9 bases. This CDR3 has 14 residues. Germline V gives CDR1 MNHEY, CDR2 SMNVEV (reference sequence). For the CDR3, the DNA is TGTGCCAGCAGTTTAACAGCGGTTTCCTACGAGCAGTACTTC. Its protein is CASSLTAVSYEQYF.

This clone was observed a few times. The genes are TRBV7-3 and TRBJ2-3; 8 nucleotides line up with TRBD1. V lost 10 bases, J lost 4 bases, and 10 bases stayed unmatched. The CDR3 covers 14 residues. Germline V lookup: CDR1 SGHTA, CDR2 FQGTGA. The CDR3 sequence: CATSAGGWSDTQYF. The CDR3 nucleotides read TGTGCCACCTCGGCAGGGGGCTGGTCAGATACGCAGTATTTT.